This TCR beta chain emerged from a study of blood T cell repertoires in COVID-19. For the study at large: The study drew acute and convalescent COVID-19 samples from the United States, Italy and Spain. T cells, B-cell-depleted T cells, or PBMCs supplied cDNA or gDNA.

The V and J ends lost 2 bases and 7 bases respectively, with 10 bases between them. Germline CDR1 reads SGHTS; CDR2 reads YDEGEE. This CDR3 region has 14 residues. This clone was seen only once. Enrollment of patients from Seattle took place during active infection, with longitudinal follow-up. Under the authors' procedure: By means of reference gene primer amplification, nucleated cell counts were estimated. Repertoires were generated with immunoSEQ multiplex PCR, while TCRdb's copy carries only in-frame clones and drops some. Clone size and V and J calls were adopted from that table, with D and trimming inferred from the DNA. Among 250,000 to 300,000 clones listed, 86% were seen once.

This rearrangement joins TRBV5-8 to TRBJ1-6; unclear D gene. The material sequenced was peripheral blood. This clonotype was sampled from a woman in her 70s with COVID-19, enrolled during active disease. CDR3 in amino acids: CASSLKQTNSPLHF. CDR3 bases: TGTGCCAGCAGCTTAAAACAGACAAATTCACCCCTCCACTTT.